One T cell receptor beta chain is described in this entry. Its antigen is not identified. V was pared by 6 bases and J by 0 bases, with 10 bases of the junction left unmatched. The CDR3 contains 16 residues. The germline CDR1 and CDR2 sequences are SNHLY and FYNNEI. TCRdb's copy holds only in-frame clones and misses some; the assay was immunoSEQ multiplex PCR. Among about 130,000 clones listed, approximately 92% were seen once. The sample belongs to a study of graft-versus-host responses after intestinal transplantation. Study background: Induction using anti-thymocyte globulin, followed by tacrolimus and steroids for roughly 3 years, was given to all recipients.

The input for sequencing was unstimulated CD4+ T cells sorted from spleen or lymph node cells, taken before intestinal transplant. The chain carries TRBV2 and TRBJ1-1, with TRBD1 matching over 7 bases. The TCR comes from a human donor who received an intestinal transplant. The CDR3 loop reads CASRYDRVGVNTEAFF. CDR3 nucleotide sequence: TGTGCCAGCAGGTATGACAGGGTCGGAGTGAACACTGAAGCTTTCTTT.